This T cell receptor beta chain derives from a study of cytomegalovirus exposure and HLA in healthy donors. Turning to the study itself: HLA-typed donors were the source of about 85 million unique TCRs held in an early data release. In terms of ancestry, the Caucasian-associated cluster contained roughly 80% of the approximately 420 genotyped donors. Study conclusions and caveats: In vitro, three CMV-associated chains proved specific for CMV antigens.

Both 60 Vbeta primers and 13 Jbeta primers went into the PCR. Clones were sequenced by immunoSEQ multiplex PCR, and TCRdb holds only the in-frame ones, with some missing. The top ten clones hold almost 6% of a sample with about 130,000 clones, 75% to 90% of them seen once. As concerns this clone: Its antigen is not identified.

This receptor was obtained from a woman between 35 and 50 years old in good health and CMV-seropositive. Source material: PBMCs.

CDR3 loop: CAWSQRNYEQYF. The DNA for the CDR3 is TGTGCCTGGAGTCAGAGGAACTACGAGCAGTACTTC. The gene calls are TRBV30 and TRBJ2-7; D gene unclear. Germline-derived CDR1 and CDR2 are GTSNPN and SVGIG (reference sequence). V dropped 2 bases and J dropped 3 bases, with 8 bases sitting between them. This CDR3 region has 12 residues.